Each of the 18 T cell receptor beta chains below was sequenced from the same sample in a study of cytomegalovirus exposure and HLA in healthy donors. PCR employed 60 Vbeta and 13 Jbeta primers. The method was immunoSEQ multiplex PCR; TCRdb's version includes in-frame clones alone and lacks a portion of them. The sample table sets out tens of thousands of clones. Sequencing was performed on PBMCs. The receptors derive from a woman aged 40 to 55 in good health and CMV-seropositive.

The chain joins TRBV14 to TRBJ2-5; 7 nucleotides line up with TRBD2. Germline values: CDR1 SGHDN, CDR2 FVKESK. V was pared by 0 bases and J by 5 bases, with 9 bases of the junction left unmatched. The CDR3 is 16 amino acids. Here the CDR3 DNA reads TGTGCCAGCAGCCAAGATCGCAGAGGGAGGGCTGAGACCCAGTACTTC. It codes for CASSQDRRGRAETQYF.

V and J are TRBV10-1 and TRBJ2-7; 10 bases agree with TRBD1. The CDR3 extends over 15 amino acids. V lost 6 bases to trimming and J lost 7 bases; unmatched junction nucleotides: 12. CDR1 is WNHNN, CDR2 SYGVQD, per germline (reference sequence). The CDR3 coding sequence is TGCGCCAGCAGCCCCGGGACAGGGGCTTTACGGGAGCAGTACTTC. Amino acids: CASSPGTGALREQYF.

J is TRBJ2-5 and V is TRBV30; D uncertain. Trimming stripped 2 bases from V and 7 bases from J, with 11 bases between. Germline V gene data show CDR1 as GTSNPN and CDR2 as SVGIG (reference sequence). The length of the CDR3 is 12 residues. The DNA for the CDR3 is TGTGCCTGGAGTCCCTCCCTAGGGACCCAGTACTTC. Amino acids: CAWSPSLGTQYF.

The chain uses TRBV4-3 and TRBJ2-1; TRBD1 matches 9 bases. Unmatched junction bases numbered 6, after V lost 4 bases and J lost 5 bases. CDR1 LGHNA and CDR2 YSLEER come from the germline V gene. The CDR3 covers 15 residues. CDR3 bases: TGCGCCAGCAGCCTAGGGACAGGGCTCGACAATGAGCAGTTCTTC. This encodes CASSLGTGLDNEQFF.

The rearrangement joins TRBV5-4 to TRBJ1-4; 7 nucleotides match TRBD1. Germline CDR1 is SGHNT and CDR2 is YYREEE (reference sequence). V shed 4 bases, J shed 4 bases, and the junction held 7 bases outside the gene matches. The CDR3 is 15 amino acids. As DNA, the CDR3 is TGTGCCAGCAGCCGTCGGACAGGCCTTAATGAAAAACTGTTTTTT. Residues: CASSRRTGLNEKLFF.

J is TRBJ1-3 and V is TRBV5-6, with 9 positions matching TRBD1. With V trimmed by 4 bases and J by 4 bases, 6 bases remained unmatched. The CDR3 has 15 residues. CDR1 and CDR2 (germline): SGHDT, YYEEEE. The CDR3 coding sequence is TGTGCCAGCAGCCCCCCCGGGACAGGGGGAAACACCATATATTTT. It translates to CASSPPGTGGNTIYF.

The chain recombines TRBV10-1 with TRBJ1-1, with D maybe TRBD1 (5 bases). The length of the CDR3 is 15 residues. The germline gives CDR1 WNHNN, CDR2 SYGVQD (reference sequence). V dropped 8 bases and J dropped 3 bases, with 19 bases sitting between them. The CDR3 nucleotides are TGCGCCAGCCGTTCAATCCACCGGGGGGACACTGAAGCTTTCTTT. Amino acids: CASRSIHRGDTEAFF.

The chain is built from TRBV29-1 and TRBJ2-1; a weak D match, TRBD2 (7 bases). There are 14 residues in the CDR3. V lost 6 bases, J lost 4 bases, and 16 bases lay in between. CDR1 is SQVTM and CDR2 is ANQGSEA in the germline V gene. Here the CDR3 reads CSVRGGLIYNEQFF. In nucleotides, the CDR3 is TGCAGCGTGAGGGGGGGCTTAATTTACAATGAGCAGTTCTTC.

The chain joins TRBV18 to TRBJ2-5; possibly TRBD1 for D (6 bases). The V end lost 6 bases, the J end lost 6 bases, and 20 bases lay between the germline ends. Germline V CDR1 and CDR2: KGHSH, LQKENI. The CDR3 totals 15 residues. DNA for the CDR3: TGTGCCAGCTCCCACGAAGGACAGTCCTTCCAGACCCAGTACTTC. Its translation: CASSHEGQSFQTQYF.

The J gene is TRBJ2-3, the V gene TRBV2; tentative D call: TRBD2 (5 bases). Between the trimmed V and J ends, which lost 6 bases and 4 bases, there was a span of 8 bases. The CDR3 runs 12 residues. Germline assignment: CDR1 SNHLY and CDR2 FYNNEI. The DNA for the CDR3 is TGTGCCAGCAGGGGAGACCCAGATACGCAGTATTTT. It is translated as CASRGDPDTQYF. The complete variable domain, with remaining parts taken from reference TRBV2 and TRBJ2-3, reads EPEVTQTPSHQVTQMGQEVILRCVPISNHLYFYWYRQILGQKVEFLVSFYNNEISEKSEIFDDQFSVERPDGSNFTLKIRSTKLEDSAMYFCASRGDPDTQYFGPGTRLTVL.

The J gene is TRBJ2-3, the V gene TRBV28, with 7 bases aligning to TRBD2. CDR1 is MDHEN, CDR2 SYDVKM, per germline. V was pared by 8 bases and J by 1 base, with 6 bases of the junction left unmatched. This CDR3 is built from 14 residues. The CDR3 reads CASGEGIGTDTQYF. DNA of the CDR3: TGTGCCAGCGGGGAGGGTATTGGCACAGATACGCAGTATTTT.

The chain has TRBV30 and TRBJ2-1; the match to TRBD2 covers 13 bases. The length of the CDR3 is 14 residues. V lost 3 bases, J lost 10 bases, and 6 bases stayed unmatched. From germline, CDR1 is GTSNPN and CDR2 SVGIG (reference sequence). The CDR3 region is CAWRLAGGLKEQFF. The CDR3 nucleotides are TGTGCCTGGAGACTAGCGGGAGGGCTAAAGGAGCAGTTCTTC.

CDR3 in amino acids: CASSLRSGGGYGYTF. For the CDR3, the DNA is TGCGCCAGCAGCCTACGTTCGGGGGGCGGCTATGGCTACACCTTC. The chain links TRBV4-1 to TRBJ1-2; weak D call: TRBD1 (6 bases). CDR1 and CDR2 (germline): MGHRA, YSYEKL. Trimming shortened V by 4 bases and J by 4 bases, and 16 bases separated the two germline ends. CDR3 size: 15 residues.

V and J are TRBV7-3 and TRBJ1-1; TRBD1 is a possible D gene (5 bases). CDR1 and CDR2 (germline): SGHTA, FQGTGA. Trimming removed 6 bases at V and 4 bases at J, with 18 bases between. The CDR3 consists of 15 residues. The CDR3: CASRTVGGPATEAFF. Written as DNA, the CDR3 is TGTGCCAGCAGGACGGTGGGGGGACCTGCCACTGAAGCTTTCTTT.

This chain uses TRBV27 with TRBJ1-2, with 8 bases aligning to TRBD1. Germline V CDR1 and CDR2: MNHEY, SMNVEV (reference sequence). The CDR3 sequence is 14 residues long. Trimming took 6 bases from V and 8 from J; bases not matched to a gene: 11. The CDR3 region is CASRRGQANAGYTF. The CDR3, as DNA: TGTGCCAGCAGACGGGGACAGGCGAACGCCGGCTACACCTTC.

This rearrangement joins TRBV7-9 to TRBJ2-7; TRBD2 matches at 10 bases. J lost 6 bases, V lost 5 bases, and 13 bases had no gene match. Germline CDR1 is SEHNR and CDR2 is FQNEAQ (reference sequence). This CDR3 region has 16 residues. CDR3 bases: TGTGCCAGCAGCCGAGTCGGCGCTAGCGGGAGAGGCGAGCAGTACTTC. Translating it yields CASSRVGASGRGEQYF.

The chain recombines TRBV19 with TRBJ1-5; TRBD1 aligns across 10 bases. The CDR3 runs 16 residues. V lost 5 bases, J lost 2 bases, and 6 bases stayed unmatched. Per germline, CDR1 LNHDA and CDR2 SQIVND (reference sequence). CDR3 DNA: TGTGCCAGTAGTGTGGACAGGGGGGGCGGCAATCAGCCCCAGCATTTT. It codes for CASSVDRGGGNQPQHF.

The chain couples TRBV5-5 to TRBJ1-1; D unclear. V dropped 3 bases and J dropped 0 bases, with 9 bases sitting between them. The CDR3 loop spans 14 amino acids. From germline, CDR1 is SGHKS and CDR2 YYEKEE (reference sequence). CDR3 in DNA: TGTGCCAGCAGCTCCGGAGGGATGAACACTGAAGCTTTCTTT. This translates into CASSSGGMNTEAFF.